Below, 10 T cell receptor beta chains from the same sample are listed, as sequenced in a study of T cells after posttransplantation cyclophosphamide. Clones were sequenced by immunoSEQ multiplex PCR, and TCRdb holds only the in-frame ones, with some missing. The data show fewer than 35,000 clones, with none appearing a single time. Sequenced input: PBMCs. The source of these receptors is a woman between 55 and 75 years old in good health, CMV-negative, and a related stem cell transplant donor.

This clone was counted many times. The chain carries TRBV7-9 and TRBJ2-3; 7 bases align to TRBD2. This CDR3 contains 14 residues. The germline gives CDR1 SEHNR, CDR2 FQNEAQ (reference sequence). V lost 4 bases to trimming and J lost 3 bases; unmatched junction nucleotides: 4. CDR3 sequence (DNA): TGTGCCAGCAGCTCTAGCGGAGGTACAGATACGCAGTATTTT. It specifies CASSSSGGTDTQYF.

In its sample, this clone was seen many times. For the CDR3, the DNA is TGTGCCAGCAGCGGGCCCGTAGGGGCAACTAATGAAAAACTGTTTTTT. This translates into CASSGPVGATNEKLFF. V and J are TRBV9 and TRBJ1-4; weak D call: TRBD1 (5 bases). The CDR3 consists of 16 residues. The ends were cut back, 3 bases at V and 0 bases at J, with 12 bases in the middle. Germline V gene lookup returns CDR1 SGDLS and CDR2 YYNGEE.

This clone was observed many times. The gene calls are TRBV12-3 or TRBV12-4 and TRBJ2-7, with TRBD1 as a possible D gene (7 bases). Trimming removed 1 base from V and 7 bases from J, with 17 bases in between. The CDR3 has 15 residues. In DNA form, the CDR3 reads TGTGCCAGCAGTTTAGGCACAGGGGAGGTTTGGGAGCAGTACTTC. This codes for CASSLGTGEVWEQYF.

This clone was seen repeatedly, ten times or more. The chain recombines TRBV5-1 with TRBJ1-5; 11 bases map to TRBD1. Germline trimming cut 3 bases from V and 6 bases from J; bases unmatched to any gene: 5. The germline V gene has CDR1 SGHRS and CDR2 YFSETQ. CDR3 length: 15 residues. The CDR3 loop reads CASSSSGTGGQPQHF. The CDR3 DNA sequence: TGCGCCAGCAGCTCGTCCGGGACAGGGGGTCAGCCCCAGCATTTT.

This clone was counted ten times or more. The chain recombines TRBV18 with TRBJ2-2; D perhaps matches TRBD1 (5 bases). Between the trimmed V and J ends, which lost 1 base and 4 bases, there was a span of 7 bases. The CDR3 runs 14 residues. Germline CDR1 is KGHSH and CDR2 is LQKENI. As DNA, the CDR3 is TGTGCCAGCTCACCACAGGGGTCCACCGGGGAGCTGTTTTTT. Encoded protein: CASSPQGSTGELFF.

This clone was counted only a few times. The chain is built from TRBV29-1 and TRBJ2-3; 12 bases line up with TRBD2. There are 15 residues in the CDR3. The V gene's germline CDR1 is SQVTM and CDR2 ANQGSEA. The J segment lost 2 bases and the V segment lost 7 bases, leaving 7 bases of the junction unmatched. The CDR3 DNA reads TGCAGCGGAAGGCTAGCGGGGGGGCCCACAGATACGCAGTATTTT. Translated, it gives CSGRLAGGPTDTQYF.

CDR3 protein: CAWSVSKSGQAGNTIYF. CDR3 sequence (DNA): TGTGCCTGGAGTGTCAGTAAGTCAGGGCAGGCTGGAAACACCATATATTTT. V and J are TRBV30 and TRBJ1-3; maybe TRBD1 (5 bases). Germline CDR1 is GTSNPN and CDR2 is SVGIG (reference sequence). V was pared by 0 bases and J by 2 bases, with 17 bases between. This CDR3 spans 17 amino acids.

The J gene is TRBJ2-3, the V gene TRBV9, with D possibly matching TRBD2 (5 bases). The germline V gene has CDR1 SGDLS and CDR2 YYNGEE. Trimming removed 4 bases at V and 2 bases at J, with 17 bases between. The CDR3 runs 16 residues. CDR3 sequence: CASSRSSSSYTDTQYF. Here the CDR3 DNA reads TGTGCCAGCAGCCGTAGTTCTAGCAGTTACACAGATACGCAGTATTTT.

This clone showed up many times. The gene calls are TRBV5-1 and TRBJ2-1, with TRBD2 as a possible D gene (5 bases). In germline, CDR1 is SGHRS, CDR2 YFSETQ. This CDR3 is 14 amino acids long. Trimming shortened V by 5 bases and J by 4 bases, and 13 bases separated the two germline ends. CDR3 protein: CASSPRAAYNEQFF. In nucleotides, the CDR3 is TGCGCCAGCAGTCCCAGAGCGGCTTACAATGAGCAGTTCTTC.

This clone was seen many times. The V and J genes are TRBV28 and TRBJ2-3; 10 bases are shared with TRBD1. CDR1 is MDHEN and CDR2 is SYDVKM in the germline V gene. The CDR3 extends over 15 amino acids. V dropped 5 bases and J dropped 3; count of bases not matched to a gene: 5. DNA for the CDR3: TGTGCCAGCAGTCCGACAGGGGGCGGGACAGATACGCAGTATTTT. Translated: CASSPTGGGTDTQYF.